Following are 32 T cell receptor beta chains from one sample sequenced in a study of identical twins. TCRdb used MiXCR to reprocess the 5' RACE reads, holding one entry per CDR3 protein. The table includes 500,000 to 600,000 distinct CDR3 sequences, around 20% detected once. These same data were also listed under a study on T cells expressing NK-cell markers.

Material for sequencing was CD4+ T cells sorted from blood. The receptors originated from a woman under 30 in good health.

The CDR3 nucleotides are TGTGCCAGTAGTATCAGGGGAAGGGTAAAAAACACTGAAGCTTTCTTT. Encoded protein: CASSIRGRVKNTEAFF. The genes are TRBV19 and TRBJ1-1; D might be TRBD1 (6 bases). From germline, CDR1 is LNHDA and CDR2 SQIVND (reference sequence). V dropped 3 bases and J dropped 2 bases, with 16 bases sitting between them. The CDR3 is 16 amino acids.

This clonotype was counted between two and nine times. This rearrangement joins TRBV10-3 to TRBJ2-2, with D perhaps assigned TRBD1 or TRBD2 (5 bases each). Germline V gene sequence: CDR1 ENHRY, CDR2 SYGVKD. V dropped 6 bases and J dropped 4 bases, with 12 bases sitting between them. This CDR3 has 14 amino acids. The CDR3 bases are TGTGCCATCAGGGGACCAGCAGGCACCGGGGAGCTGTTTTTT. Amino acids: CAIRGPAGTGELFF.

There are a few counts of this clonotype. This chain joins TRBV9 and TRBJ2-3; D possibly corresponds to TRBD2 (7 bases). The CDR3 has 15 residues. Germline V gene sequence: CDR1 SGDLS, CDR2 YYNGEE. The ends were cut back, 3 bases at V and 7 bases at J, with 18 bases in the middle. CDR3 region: CASSDPLGGRNTQYF. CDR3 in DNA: TGTGCCAGCAGCGACCCCCTGGGGGGGCGGAATACGCAGTATTTT.

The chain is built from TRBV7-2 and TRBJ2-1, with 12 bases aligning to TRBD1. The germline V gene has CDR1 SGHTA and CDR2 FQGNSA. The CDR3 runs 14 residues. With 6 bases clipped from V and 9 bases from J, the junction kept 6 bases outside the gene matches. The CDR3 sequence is CASRSGTGGREQFF. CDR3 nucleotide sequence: TGTGCCAGCAGATCCGGGACAGGGGGCCGTGAGCAGTTCTTC.

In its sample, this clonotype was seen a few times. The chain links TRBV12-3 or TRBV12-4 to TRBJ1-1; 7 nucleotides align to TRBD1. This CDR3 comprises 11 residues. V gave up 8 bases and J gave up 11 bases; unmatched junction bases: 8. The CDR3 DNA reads TGTGCCAGCGGGAACAGGGGTAAGGCTTTCTTT. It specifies CASGNRGKAFF.

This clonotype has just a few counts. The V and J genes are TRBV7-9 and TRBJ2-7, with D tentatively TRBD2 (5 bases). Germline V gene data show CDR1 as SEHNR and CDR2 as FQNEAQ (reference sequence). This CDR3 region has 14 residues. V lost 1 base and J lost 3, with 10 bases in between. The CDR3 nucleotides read TGTGCCAGCAGCTTAGTAGCGTCGGACTACGAGCAGTACTTC. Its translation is CASSLVASDYEQYF.

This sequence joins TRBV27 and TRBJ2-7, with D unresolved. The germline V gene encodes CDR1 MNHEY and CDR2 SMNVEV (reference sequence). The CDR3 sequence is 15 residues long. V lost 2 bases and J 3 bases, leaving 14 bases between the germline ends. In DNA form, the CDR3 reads TGTGCCAGCAGTTTAGGGCAGAAAGGGTACTACGAGCAGTACTTC. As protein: CASSLGQKGYYEQYF.

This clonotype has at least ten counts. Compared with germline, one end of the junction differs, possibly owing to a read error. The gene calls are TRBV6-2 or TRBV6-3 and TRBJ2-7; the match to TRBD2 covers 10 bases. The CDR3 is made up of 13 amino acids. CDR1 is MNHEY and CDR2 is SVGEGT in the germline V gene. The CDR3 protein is CASSRLAGYEQYF. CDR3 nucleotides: TGCGCCAGCAGCAGACTAGCGGGCTACGAGCAGTACTTC.

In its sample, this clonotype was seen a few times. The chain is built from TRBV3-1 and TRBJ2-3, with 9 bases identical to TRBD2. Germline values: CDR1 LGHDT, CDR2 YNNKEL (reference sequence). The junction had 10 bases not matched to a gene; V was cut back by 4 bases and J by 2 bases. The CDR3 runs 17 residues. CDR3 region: CASSRTSAKPYTDTQYF. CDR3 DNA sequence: TGTGCCAGCAGCCGGACTAGCGCCAAGCCGTACACAGATACGCAGTATTTT.

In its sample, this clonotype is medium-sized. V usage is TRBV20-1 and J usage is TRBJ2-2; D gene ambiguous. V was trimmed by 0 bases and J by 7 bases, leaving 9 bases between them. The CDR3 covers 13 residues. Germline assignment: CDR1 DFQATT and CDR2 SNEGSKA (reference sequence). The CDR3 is CSARDGVGGELFF. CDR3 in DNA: TGCAGTGCTAGAGATGGGGTGGGCGGGGAGCTGTTTTTT.

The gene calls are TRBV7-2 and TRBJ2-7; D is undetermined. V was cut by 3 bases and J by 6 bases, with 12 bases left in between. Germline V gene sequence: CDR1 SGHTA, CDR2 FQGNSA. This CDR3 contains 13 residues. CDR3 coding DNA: TGTGCCAGCAGCTTTGGATCCGCGGTCGAGCAGTACTTC. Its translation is CASSFGSAVEQYF.

The CDR3 reads CASSLIYPGPQPQHF. The CDR3, as DNA: TGTGCCAGCAGCTTGATATATCCCGGACCTCAGCCCCAGCATTTT. V usage is TRBV5-5 and J usage is TRBJ1-5, with unresolved D. CDR1 is SGHKS and CDR2 is YYEKEE in the germline V gene (reference sequence). The CDR3 is 15 amino acids. V shed 1 base and J shed 6 bases, with 14 bases lying between them. Using reference TRBV5-5 and TRBJ1-5 for the parts outside the CDR3, the full variable domain is DAGVTQSPTHLIKTRGQQVTLRCSPISGHKSVSWYQQVLGQGPQFIFQYYEKEERGRGNFPDRFSARQFPNYSSELNVNALLLGDSALYLCASSLIYPGPQPQHFGDGTRLSIL.

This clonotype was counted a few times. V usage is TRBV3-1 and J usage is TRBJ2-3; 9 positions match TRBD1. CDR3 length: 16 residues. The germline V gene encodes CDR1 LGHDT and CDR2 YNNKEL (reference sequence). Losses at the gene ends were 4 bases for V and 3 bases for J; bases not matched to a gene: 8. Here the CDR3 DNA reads TGTGCCAGCAGCCTCGGTAGGGGACAGGGTACAGATACGCAGTATTTT. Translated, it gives CASSLGRGQGTDTQYF.

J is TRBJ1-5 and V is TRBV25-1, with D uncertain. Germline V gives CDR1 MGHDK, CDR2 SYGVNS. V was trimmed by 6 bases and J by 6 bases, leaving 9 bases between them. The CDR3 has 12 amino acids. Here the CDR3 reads CASRLDTQPQHF. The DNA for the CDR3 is TGTGCCAGCAGGCTAGATACTCAGCCCCAGCATTTT.

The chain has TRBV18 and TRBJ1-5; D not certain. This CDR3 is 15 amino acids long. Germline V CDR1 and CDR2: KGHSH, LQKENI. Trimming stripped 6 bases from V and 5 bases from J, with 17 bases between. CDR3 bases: TGTGCCAGCTCCCTTGGACCTCCGCCCGATCAGCCCCAGCATTTT. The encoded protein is CASSLGPPPDQPQHF.

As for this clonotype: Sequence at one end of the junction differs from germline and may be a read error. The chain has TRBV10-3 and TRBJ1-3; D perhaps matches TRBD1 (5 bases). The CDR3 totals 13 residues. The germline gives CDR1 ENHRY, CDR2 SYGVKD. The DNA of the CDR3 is TGTGCCATCACTGAGACAGCTGGAAACACCATATATTTT. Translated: CAITETAGNTIYF.

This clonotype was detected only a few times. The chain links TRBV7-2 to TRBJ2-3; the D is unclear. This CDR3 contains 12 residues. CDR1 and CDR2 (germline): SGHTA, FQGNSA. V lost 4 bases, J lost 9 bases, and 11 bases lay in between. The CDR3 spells CASSWAPGTQYF. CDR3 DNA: TGTGCCAGCAGCTGGGCCCCTGGGACGCAGTATTTT.

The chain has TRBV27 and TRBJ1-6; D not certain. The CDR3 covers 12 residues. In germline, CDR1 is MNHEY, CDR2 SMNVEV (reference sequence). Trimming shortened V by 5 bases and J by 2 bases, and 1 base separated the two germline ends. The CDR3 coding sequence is TGTGCCAGCAGTCCCTATAATTCACCCCTCCACTTT. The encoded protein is CASSPYNSPLHF.

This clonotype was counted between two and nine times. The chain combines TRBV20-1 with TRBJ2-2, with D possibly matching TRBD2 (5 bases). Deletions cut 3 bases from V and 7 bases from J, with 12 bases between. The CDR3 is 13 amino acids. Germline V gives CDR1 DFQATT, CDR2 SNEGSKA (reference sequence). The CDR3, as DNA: TGCAGTGCTAGGCTGGCGGGCGGCGGGGAGCTGTTTTTT. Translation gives CSARLAGGGELFF.

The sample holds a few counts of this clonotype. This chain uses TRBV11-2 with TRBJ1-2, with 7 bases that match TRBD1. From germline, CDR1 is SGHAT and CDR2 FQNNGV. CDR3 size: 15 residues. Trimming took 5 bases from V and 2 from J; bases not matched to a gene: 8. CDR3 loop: CASSTLTGPNYGYTF. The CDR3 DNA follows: TGTGCCAGCAGCACCCTGACAGGGCCCAACTATGGCTACACCTTC.

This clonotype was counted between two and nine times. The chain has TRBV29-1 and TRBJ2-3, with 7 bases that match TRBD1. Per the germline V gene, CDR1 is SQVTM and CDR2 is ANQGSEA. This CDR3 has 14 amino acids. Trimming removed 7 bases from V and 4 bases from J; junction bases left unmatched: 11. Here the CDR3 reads CSGATGRNPDTQYF. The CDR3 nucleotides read TGCAGCGGGGCGACAGGGAGAAACCCAGATACGCAGTATTTT.

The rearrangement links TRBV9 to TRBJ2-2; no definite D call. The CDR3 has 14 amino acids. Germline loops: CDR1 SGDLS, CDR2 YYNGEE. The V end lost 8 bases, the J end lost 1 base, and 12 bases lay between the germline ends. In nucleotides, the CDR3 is TGTGCCAGTGGCAGGAGAAGGAACACCGGGGAGCTGTTTTTT. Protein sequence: CASGRRRNTGELFF.

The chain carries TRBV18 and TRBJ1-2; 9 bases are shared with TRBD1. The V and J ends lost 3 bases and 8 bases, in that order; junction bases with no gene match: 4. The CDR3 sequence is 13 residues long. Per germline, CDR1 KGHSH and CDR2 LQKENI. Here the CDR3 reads CASSPEQGAGYTF. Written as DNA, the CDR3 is TGTGCCAGCTCACCTGAACAGGGGGCGGGCTACACCTTC.

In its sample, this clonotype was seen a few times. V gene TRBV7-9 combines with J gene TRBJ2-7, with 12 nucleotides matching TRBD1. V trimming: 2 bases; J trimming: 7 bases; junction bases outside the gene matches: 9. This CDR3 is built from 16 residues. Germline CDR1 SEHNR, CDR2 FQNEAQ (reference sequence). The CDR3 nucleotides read TGTGCCAGCAGCTTATCGACCGGGACAGGGGGCAAGGAGCAGTACTTC. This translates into CASSLSTGTGGKEQYF.

The CDR3 sequence is CSARGGLFTARQYF. The CDR3 DNA follows: TGCAGTGCTAGAGGGGGACTATTCACGGCCAGGCAGTATTTT. The chain is built from TRBV20-1 and TRBJ2-3; 7 positions agree with TRBD2. With 1 base clipped from V and 11 bases from J, the junction kept 12 bases outside the gene matches. The germline V gene encodes CDR1 DFQATT and CDR2 SNEGSKA (reference sequence). This CDR3 spans 14 amino acids.

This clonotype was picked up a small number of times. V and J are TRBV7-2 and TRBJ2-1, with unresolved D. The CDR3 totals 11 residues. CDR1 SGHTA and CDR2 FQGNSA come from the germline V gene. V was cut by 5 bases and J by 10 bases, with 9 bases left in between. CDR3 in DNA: TGTGCCAGCAGCCAGCGTCGGGAGCAGTTCTTC. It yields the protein CASSQRREQFF. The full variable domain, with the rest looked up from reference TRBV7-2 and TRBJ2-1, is GAGVSQSPSNKVTEKGKDVELRCDPISGHTALYWYRQSLGQGLEFLIYFQGNSAPDKSGLPSDRFSAERTGGSVSTLTIQRTQQEDSAVYLCASSQRREQFFGPGTRLTVL.

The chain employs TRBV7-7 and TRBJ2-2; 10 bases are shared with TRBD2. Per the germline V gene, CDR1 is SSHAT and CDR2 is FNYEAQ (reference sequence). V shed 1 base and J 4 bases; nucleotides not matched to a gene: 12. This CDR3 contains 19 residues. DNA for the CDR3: TGTGCCAGCAGCTTAGTCTCTTCTTATAGCGGGAGGACCACCGGGGAGCTGTTTTTT. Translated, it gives CASSLVSSYSGRTTGELFF.

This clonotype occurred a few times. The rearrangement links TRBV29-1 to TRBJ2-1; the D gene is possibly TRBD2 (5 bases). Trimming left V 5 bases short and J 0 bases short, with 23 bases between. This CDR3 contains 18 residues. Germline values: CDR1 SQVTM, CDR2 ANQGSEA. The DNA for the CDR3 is TGCAGCGTTTTTGGGCTGGGCGGGCCTGATAGCTCCTACAATGAGCAGTTCTTC. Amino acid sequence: CSVFGLGGPDSSYNEQFF.

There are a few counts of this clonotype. CDR3: CSALGEGLAGERETQYF. The CDR3 DNA sequence: TGCAGTGCGCTAGGGGAGGGACTAGCGGGAGAGAGAGAGACCCAGTACTTC. The V gene is TRBV20-1, the J gene TRBJ2-5; 14 bases align to TRBD2. This CDR3 region has 17 residues. Germline V lookup: CDR1 DFQATT, CDR2 SNEGSKA (reference sequence). V shed 6 bases, J shed 4 bases, and the junction held 13 bases outside the gene matches.

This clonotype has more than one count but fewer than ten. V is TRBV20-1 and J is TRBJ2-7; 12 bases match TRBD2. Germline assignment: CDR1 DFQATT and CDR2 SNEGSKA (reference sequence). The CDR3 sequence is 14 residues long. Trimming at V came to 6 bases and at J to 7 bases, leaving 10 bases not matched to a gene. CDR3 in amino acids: CSAALAGGLAEQYF. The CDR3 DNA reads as TGCAGTGCGGCACTAGCGGGGGGTCTCGCGGAGCAGTACTTC.

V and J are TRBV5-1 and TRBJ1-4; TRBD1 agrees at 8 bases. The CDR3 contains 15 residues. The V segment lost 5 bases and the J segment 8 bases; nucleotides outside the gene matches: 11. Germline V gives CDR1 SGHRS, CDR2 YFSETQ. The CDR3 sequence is CASRTGALTGEKLFF. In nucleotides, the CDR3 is TGCGCCAGCAGGACAGGGGCGCTCACGGGGGAAAAACTGTTTTTT.

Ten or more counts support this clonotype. The CDR3 protein is CASSRPGQGTNEQFF. The CDR3, as DNA: TGTGCCAGCAGTCGTCCGGGACAGGGAACAAATGAGCAGTTCTTC. The chain carries TRBV6-1 and TRBJ2-1; 9 bases map to TRBD1. Germline trimming cut 5 bases from V and 7 bases from J; bases unmatched to any gene: 9. Germline V gene data show CDR1 as MNHNS and CDR2 as SASEGT. The length of the CDR3 is 15 residues.